What follows are 16 T cell receptor beta chains derived from one specimen sequenced in a study of glioma-infiltrating T cells. The iRepertoire nested amplicon-rescue multiplex PCR amplified TCR alpha and beta CDR3s from RNA. One entry per CDR3 protein, called by TCRdb with MiXCR from the multiplex PCR reads. Among over 140,000 distinct CDR3 sequences listed, roughly two fifths were seen once. Sample: glioma tissue, nonneoplastic brain tissue, or PBMCs (not recorded which). These receptor sequences come from a human donor with low-grade glioma or glioblastoma, undergoing nonglioma brain surgery, or in good health (not recorded which).

This clonotype has a count of ten or more. The chain combines TRBV5-1 with TRBJ1-1; TRBD1 is a possible D gene (5 bases). Germline CDR1 reads SGHRS; CDR2 reads YFSETQ. CDR3 length: 13 residues. Between the trimmed V and J ends, which lost 4 bases and 1 base, there was a span of 8 bases. CDR3 sequence: CASSHTGNTEAFF. CDR3 sequence (DNA): TGCGCCAGCAGCCATACAGGGAACACTGAAGCTTTCTTT.

This rearrangement joins TRBV6-6 to TRBJ1-2; a possible D gene is TRBD1 (6 bases). CDR1 is MNHNY and CDR2 is SVGAGI in the germline V gene (reference sequence). CDR3 length: 15 residues. V was shortened by 6 bases and J by 5 bases, with 19 bases between the two germline ends. CDR3 sequence: CASRQPGQPGYGYTF. The CDR3 DNA follows: TGTGCCAGCAGACAACCGGGACAACCCGGGTATGGCTACACCTTC.

This chain connects TRBV7-2 to TRBJ2-7, with D tentatively TRBD2 (6 bases). Trimming stripped 1 base from V and 0 bases from J, with 10 bases between. The CDR3 extends over 15 amino acids. CDR1 and CDR2 from the germline V gene are SGHTA and FQGNSA. The CDR3 reads CASSLVSGLSYEQYF. The CDR3 bases are TGTGCCAGCAGCTTAGTTAGCGGACTCTCCTACGAGCAGTACTTC. The full variable domain, with the rest looked up from reference TRBV7-2 and TRBJ2-7, is GAGVSQSPSNKVTEKGKDVELRCDPISGHTALYWYRQSLGQGLEFLIYFQGNSAPDKSGLPSDRFSAERTGGSVSTLTIQRTQQEDSAVYLCASSLVSGLSYEQYFGPGTRLTVT.

A few counts support this clonotype. V is TRBV6-6 and J is TRBJ2-1; D possibly corresponds to TRBD1 (5 bases). V shed 0 bases and J shed 5 bases, with 11 bases lying between them. Germline loops: CDR1 MNHNY, CDR2 SVGAGI (reference sequence). The length of the CDR3 is 15 residues. As DNA, the CDR3 is TGTGCCAGCAGTTACTCTGGGCAGGGAAACAATGAGCAGTTCTTC. Translating gives CASSYSGQGNNEQFF.

In its sample, this clonotype was seen once. The junction departs from the called germline gene at one end, perhaps through a read error. The gene calls are TRBV12-3 or TRBV12-4 and TRBJ1-3, with a possible D match to TRBD1 (5 bases). The length of the CDR3 is 15 residues. CDR3 in DNA: TGTGCCAGCAGTTTAGATCGCGGGGGAAGAAAAACCATATATTTT. Translation gives CASSLDRGGRKTIYF.

The chain carries TRBV20-1 and TRBJ2-5; D is possibly TRBD1 (6 bases). With 6 bases removed from V and 5 bases from J, the gap between germline ends came to 25 bases. The CDR3 contains 16 residues. Germline V gives CDR1 DFQATT, CDR2 SNEGSKA (reference sequence). The CDR3 coding sequence is TGCAGTGCCCAACTTGGTGGACAGTATGTTTCGGAGACCCAGTACTTC. This translates into CSAQLGGQYVSETQYF.

V and J are TRBV20-1 and TRBJ2-5, with 11 bases that match TRBD2. This CDR3 is 16 amino acids long. CDR1 is DFQATT, CDR2 SNEGSKA, per germline (reference sequence). J was trimmed by 1 base and V by 5 bases; bases with no gene match: 9. Here the CDR3 reads CSAGGTSGFLQETQYF. The CDR3, as DNA: TGCAGTGCTGGAGGGACTAGCGGATTTCTCCAAGAGACCCAGTACTTC.

This clonotype was observed a handful of times. The chain combines TRBV18 with TRBJ2-1, with D possibly TRBD1 on 5 matching bases. The CDR3 sequence is 15 residues long. Trimming left V 3 bases short and J 3 bases short, with 12 bases between. CDR1 KGHSH and CDR2 LQKENI come from the germline V gene. CDR3 residues: CASSPSGLNYNEQFF. CDR3 nucleotides: TGTGCCAGCTCACCTTCAGGGTTGAACTACAATGAGCAGTTCTTC.

This chain uses TRBV19 with TRBJ1-5; D is unresolved. The CDR3 totals 15 residues. Germline V gene lookup returns CDR1 LNHDA and CDR2 SQIVND (reference sequence). V was cut by 5 bases and J by 0 bases, with 11 bases left in between. This CDR3 is CASSPFRYSNQPQHF. CDR3 bases: TGTGCCAGTAGTCCCTTCAGGTATAGCAATCAGCCCCAGCATTTT.

The chain carries TRBV7-9 and TRBJ2-5, with 7 positions matching TRBD1. This CDR3 spans 15 amino acids. Germline assignment: CDR1 SEHNR and CDR2 FQNEAQ (reference sequence). Trimming took 4 bases from V and 3 from J; bases not matched to a gene: 8. In DNA, the CDR3 is TGTGCCAGCAGCTCGGCCGGGACAGCCAAAGAGACCCAGTACTTC. Its translation: CASSSAGTAKETQYF.

The chain is built from TRBV6-6 and TRBJ2-2; TRBD2 agrees at 11 bases. Trimming cost V 8 bases and J 6 bases; bases outside gene matches: 11. The V gene's germline CDR1 is MNHNY and CDR2 SVGAGI (reference sequence). The CDR3 runs 16 residues. The CDR3 coding sequence is TGTGCCAGCGGTTCTTTAGCGGGGGGGCTTTCCGGGGAGCTGTTTTTT. This gives the protein CASGSLAGGLSGELFF.

CDR3: CASSPRRDGDTEAFF. Written as DNA, the CDR3 is TGCGCCAGCAGCCCCAGAAGGGATGGGGACACTGAAGCTTTCTTT. The V gene is TRBV4-1, the J gene TRBJ1-1; D is uncertain. This CDR3 comprises 15 residues. Germline loops: CDR1 MGHRA, CDR2 YSYEKL. V was clipped by 4 bases and J by 3 bases, with 15 bases between them.

The V and J genes are TRBV28 and TRBJ2-2; D perhaps matches TRBD1 (5 bases). This CDR3 contains 18 residues. CDR1 MDHEN and CDR2 SYDVKM come from the germline V gene. V lost 7 bases, J lost 2 bases, and 23 bases lay in between. As DNA, the CDR3 is TGTGCCAGCACCCCAGGGCTATGGTCTGCCAAAAACACCGGGGAGCTGTTTTTT. This codes for CASTPGLWSAKNTGELFF.

Worth noting for this clonotype: Given the absence of the conserved phenylalanine or tryptophan at the CDR3 end, a read error is likely. The chain has TRBV6-5 and TRBJ1-1, with 7 bases identical to TRBD1. V dropped 6 bases and J dropped 1; count of bases not matched to a gene: 2. There are 13 residues in the CDR3. Germline loops: CDR1 MNHEY, CDR2 SVGAGI. The CDR3 sequence: CASRWTGNTEAFL. Written as DNA, the CDR3 is TGTGCCAGCAGATGGACAGGGAACACTGAAGCTTTCCTT.

This clonotype was recorded a few times. This chain links TRBV6-1 with TRBJ2-1, with 13 bases lining up with TRBD2. Unmatched junction bases numbered 12, after V lost 5 bases and J lost 8 bases. CDR3 length equals 17 residues. The germline CDR1 and CDR2 sequences are MNHNS and SASEGT. The DNA for the CDR3 is TGTGCCAGCAGTCGAGCATCGGGACTAGCGGGACTCTATGAGCAGTTCTTC. Translation: CASSRASGLAGLYEQFF.

The table lists this clonotype with a few counts. The chain links TRBV7-2 to TRBJ2-7, with D unresolved. This CDR3 is built from 13 residues. V lost 0 bases, J lost 2 bases, and 5 bases lay in between. CDR1 is SGHTA and CDR2 is FQGNSA in the germline V gene. CDR3 region: CASSLANAYEQYF. CDR3 nucleotides: TGTGCCAGCAGCTTAGCTAATGCCTACGAGCAGTACTTC.